The rows below give T cell receptor beta chains drawn from one sample of a study of T cell responses to AZD1222 COVID-19 vaccine. Here immunoSEQ multiplex PCR was the method, and the copy in TCRdb shows in-frame clones only, minus some. The sample has 150,000 or so clones, about 87% seen once; the top ten hold 3% to 3.5%. This material consisted of peripheral blood, taken on day 0 of AZD1222 vaccination. Every receptor here comes from an adult in good health. The CDR3 runs from the conserved cysteine through the conserved F or W. D genes are given only for firm matches. Part of the rows lack a size; the others show once, few, many or a class for expanded clones.

v_call	j_call	d_call	clone_size	cdr3_nt	cdr3_aa
TRBV5-1	TRBJ2-2	.	.	TGCGCCAGCAGCCAAGACCCGCGGGCCACCGGGGAGCTGTTTTTT	CASSQDPRATGELFF
TRBV18	TRBJ1-2	.	.	TGTGCCAGCTCACCAGGTTCGAAAGAGGGCTACACCTTC	CASSPGSKEGYTF
TRBV19	TRBJ1-4	.	.	TGTGCCAGTAGTATTAGGGGCGAAAAACTGTTTTTT	CASSIRGEKLFF
TRBV5-3	TRBJ2-7	.	.	TGTGCCAGAAGCTTCCGGTCGGGATCCCTGTACGAGCAGTACTTC	CARSFRSGSLYEQYF
TRBV3-1/TRBV3-2	TRBJ2-6	.	.	TGTGCCAGCAGCCAGCGGGACGGCAACGTCCTGACTTTC	CASSQRDGNVLTF
TRBV3-1/TRBV3-2	TRBJ1-6	.	.	TGTGCCAGCAGCTACGCGCAGCCTAATTCACCCCTCCACTTT	CASSYAQPNSPLHF
TRBV28	TRBJ1-5	.	once	TGTGCCAGCGAAGGAGGACCCTATCAGCCCCAGCATTTT	CASEGGPYQPQHF
TRBV7-8	TRBJ1-2	.	once	TGTGCCAGCAGCTTAGGTAGCGGGGCTAACTATGGCTACACCTTC	CASSLGSGANYGYTF
TRBV28	TRBJ2-5	.	.	TGTGCCAGCAGTTCCGCTCTTGCAGGGGAGACCCAGTACTTC	CASSSALAGETQYF
TRBV5-1	TRBJ1-1	.	.	TGCGCCAGCAGCCAACAGGGGAACACTGAAGCTTTCTTT	CASSQQGNTEAFF
TRBV7-9	TRBJ1-6	TRBD1	.	TGTGCCAGCAGGGACAGGGGGCAAGGGTCACCCCTCCACTTT	CASRDRGQGSPLHF
TRBV4-1	TRBJ2-1	TRBD2	.	TGCGCCAGCAGCCACCCGGGACTATCGAAAGACAATGAGCAGTTCTTC	CASSHPGLSKDNEQFF
TRBV4-1	TRBJ2-3	.	.	TGCGCCAGCAGCCAGCCGATGACAGATACGCAGTATTTT	CASSQPMTDTQYF
TRBV6-5	TRBJ2-2	.	.	TGTGCCAGCAGTTACTCGATGGGGCCCAACACCGGGGAGCTGTTTTTT	CASSYSMGPNTGELFF
TRBV27	TRBJ1-4	TRBD1	.	TGTGCCAGCAGTCTGAGACAGGGGGCCCTCGGGGATGAAAAACTGTTTTTT	CASSLRQGALGDEKLFF
TRBV7-3	TRBJ2-2	TRBD2	.	TGTGCCAGCAGCCCAAAAGGTCTAGCGGGGACCAACACCGGGGAGCTGTTTTTT	CASSPKGLAGTNTGELFF
TRBV28	TRBJ2-3	TRBD2	.	TGTGCCAGCAGTTTATTCATCGGGGGGGCCGATACGCAGTATTTT	CASSLFIGGADTQYF
TRBV10-3	TRBJ1-2	TRBD1	.	TGTGCCATCAATGACAGGGCGAGCGTCTACACCTTC	CAINDRASVYTF
TRBV7-3	TRBJ2-3	.	.	TGTGCCAGCAGCCCGGGGCCAGCTAGCACAGATACGCAGTATTTT	CASSPGPASTDTQYF
TRBV14	TRBJ1-4	.	once	TGTGCCAGCAGCCAAGGGTGGGGTAACCGTCAAGTTTTT	CASSQGWGNRQVF
TRBV6-2/TRBV6-3	TRBJ1-6	.	.	TGTGCCAGCAGTCAACAGTCACCCCTCCACTTT	CASSQQSPLHF
TRBV2	TRBJ1-1	.	.	TGTGCCAGCAGTGACGAAGGGGCTGAAGCTTTCTTT	CASSDEGAEAFF
TRBV2	TRBJ1-4	.	.	TGTGCCAGCAGCCCATGGCAGGGGTTTGAAAAACTGTTTTTT	CASSPWQGFEKLFF
TRBV2	TRBJ2-7	.	.	TGTGCCAGCAGGGGGGACAACTACGAGCAGTACTTC	CASRGDNYEQYF
TRBV7-2	TRBJ1-5	.	.	TGTGCCAGCAGCTTGGGGGTAGGTCAGCCCCAGCATTTT	CASSLGVGQPQHF
TRBV18	TRBJ1-2	TRBD1	.	TGTGCCAGCTCACCACCACAGGGGGCTGGCTACACCTTC	CASSPPQGAGYTF
TRBV4-3	TRBJ2-7	TRBD2	.	TGCGCCAGCAGCCAAGATTGGCTAGCGGGGGGTCGGTACGAGCAGTACTTC	CASSQDWLAGGRYEQYF
TRBV2	TRBJ2-5	TRBD2	once	TGTGCCAGCAGTGAAGCGCGCGGGGGTGGCCGGCAAGAGACCCAGTACTTC	CASSEARGGGRQETQYF
TRBV6-6	TRBJ2-1	TRBD1	once	TGTGCCAGCACCGACAGGGGCCCCGTTAATGAGCAGTTCTTC	CASTDRGPVNEQFF
TRBV18	TRBJ1-4	.	.	TGTGCCAACCCGGGGGGTAGCAATGCAACTAATGAAAAACTGTTTTTT	CANPGGSNATNEKLFF
TRBV18	TRBJ1-5	TRBD1	.	TGTGCCAGCTCACCACCGAACAGGGGGGGTACTCAGCCCCAGCATTTT	CASSPPNRGGTQPQHF
TRBV1	TRBJ2-5	.	.	TGCACCAGCAGCCAAGCATCGGGGGACAGAGAAGAGACCCAGTACTTC	CTSSQASGDREETQYF
TRBV29-1	TRBJ1-2	TRBD1	few	TGCAGCGTCCCTCGGGGACAGGGCAACTATGGCTACACCTTC	CSVPRGQGNYGYTF
TRBV15	TRBJ1-1	TRBD1	once	TGTGCCACCAGCAGAGGACAGGGGGTGGACACTGAAGCTTTCTTT	CATSRGQGVDTEAFF
TRBV6-2/TRBV6-3	TRBJ1-2	.	.	TGTGCCAGCAGTTACCCGGCAGAGACAATAAACTATGGCTACACCTTC	CASSYPAETINYGYTF
TRBV2	TRBJ1-4	TRBD1	.	TGTGCCAGCTCCGCTGGACAGGGAAGGGGAAAACTGTTTTTT	CASSAGQGRGKLFF
TRBV28	TRBJ2-1	TRBD1	.	TGTGCCAGCAGTTCAGCCGACAGGGTAAAGAATGAGCAGTTCTTC	CASSSADRVKNEQFF
TRBV11-2	TRBJ2-5	.	.	TGTGCCAGCAGCTCTCTTTTACCGGGAGAGACCCAGTACTTC	CASSSLLPGETQYF
TRBV28	TRBJ2-3	.	once	TGTGCCAGCAGCCCTCCGGGCCGGGGGGCAACAGATACGCAGTATTTT	CASSPPGRGATDTQYF
TRBV28	TRBJ1-5	TRBD1	.	TGTGCCAGCAGTTTATGGGCAGGGGGGAATCAGCCCCAGCATTTT	CASSLWAGGNQPQHF
TRBV20-1	TRBJ1-1	.	.	TGCAGTGCTGGGGCAAACACTGAAGCTTTCTTT	CSAGANTEAFF
TRBV19	TRBJ1-5	TRBD1	.	TGTGCCACCGGAATACAGGGGGCGGTTAATCAGCCCCAGCATTTT	CATGIQGAVNQPQHF
TRBV6-6	TRBJ1-1	.	.	TGTGCCAGCAGTTTACGACAAAAGAACACTGAAGCTTTCTTT	CASSLRQKNTEAFF
TRBV11-2	TRBJ2-3	.	many	TGTGCCAGCAGCTTAGTATCGGGTAAAGATACGCAGTATTTT	CASSLVSGKDTQYF
TRBV7-2	TRBJ1-1	.	.	TGTGCCAGCAGCTTTGGGGGTGGTATCACTGAAGCTTTCTTT	CASSFGGGITEAFF
TRBV18	TRBJ1-6	TRBD1	few	TGTGCCAGCTCACCACCGGGACAGCCTTCACCCCTCCACTTT	CASSPPGQPSPLHF
TRBV5-4	TRBJ1-1	.	.	TGTGCCAGCAGCAGGAACAGGGTAGACACTGAAGCTTTCTTT	CASSRNRVDTEAFF
TRBV6-2/TRBV6-3	TRBJ1-1	.	.	TGTGCCAGCAGCGAGCCTCCCCTGTGGTATGAAGCTTTCTTT	CASSEPPLWYEAFF
TRBV28	TRBJ2-3	.	few	TGTGCCAGCAGTAAACGGACCGGTGGCACAGATACGCAGTATTTT	CASSKRTGGTDTQYF
TRBV10-3	TRBJ1-6	.	.	TGTGCCATCAGTGGGGGGAGCTCCTATAATTCACCCCTCCACTTT	CAISGGSSYNSPLHF
TRBV28	TRBJ1-2	.	once	TGTGCCAGCAGTTTCGGCTCAGGGTCATATGGCTACACCTTC	CASSFGSGSYGYTF
TRBV7-9	TRBJ1-6	.	.	TGTGCCAGCAGCTTAGCCGGGCGGAGGGGGTCACCCCTCCACTTT	CASSLAGRRGSPLHF
TRBV6-2/TRBV6-3	TRBJ1-2	.	.	TGTGCCAGCAGTTACCCCCCCGGGGGCGTGGACTATGGCTACACCTTC	CASSYPPGGVDYGYTF
TRBV18	TRBJ1-1	.	.	TGTGCCAGCTCAACCGAACAGAACACTGAAGCTTTCTTT	CASSTEQNTEAFF
TRBV24-1	TRBJ2-1	.	.	TGTGCCACCAGAGCAGGGGGGAGCTCCTACAATGAGCAGTTCTTC	CATRAGGSSYNEQFF
TRBV11-2	TRBJ2-7	TRBD2	few	TGTGCCAGCAGCTTAGTGCTTTCGGGAGGGGCCTACGAGCAGTACTTC	CASSLVLSGGAYEQYF
TRBV6-5	TRBJ2-5	.	.	TGTGCCAGCAGTAAGAACCAAGAGACCCAGTACTTC	CASSKNQETQYF
TRBV6-5	TRBJ1-2	TRBD1	.	TGTGCCAGCAGTCTGTCTCCGACAGGGGACTATGGCTACACCTTC	CASSLSPTGDYGYTF
TRBV2	TRBJ2-7	.	once	TGTGCCAGTGGGACTCTGCGGGTCGAGCAGTACTTC	CASGTLRVEQYF